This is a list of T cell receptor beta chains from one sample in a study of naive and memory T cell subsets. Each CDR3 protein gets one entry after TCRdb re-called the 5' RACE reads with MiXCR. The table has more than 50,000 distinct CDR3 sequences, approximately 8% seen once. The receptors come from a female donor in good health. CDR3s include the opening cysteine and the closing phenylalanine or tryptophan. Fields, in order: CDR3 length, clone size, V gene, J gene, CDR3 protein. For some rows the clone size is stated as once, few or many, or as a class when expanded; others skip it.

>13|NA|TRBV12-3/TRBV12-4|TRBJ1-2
CASGRQGRYGYTF
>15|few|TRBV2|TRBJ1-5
CASSETSRGNQPQHF
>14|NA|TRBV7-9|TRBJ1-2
CASSSYSSIQGYTF
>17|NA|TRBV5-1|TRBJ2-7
CASSVKPGQGSPYEQYF
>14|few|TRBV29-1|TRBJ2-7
CSVEGGGPSREQYF
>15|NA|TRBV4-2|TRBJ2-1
CASSQGGTRIHEQFF
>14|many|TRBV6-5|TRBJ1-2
CASSPLDREGGYTF
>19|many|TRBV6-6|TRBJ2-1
CASSYPGAGGFLSYNEQFF
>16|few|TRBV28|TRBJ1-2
CASSFGDRGGNYGYTF
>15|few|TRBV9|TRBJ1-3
CASSVGESYGNTIYF
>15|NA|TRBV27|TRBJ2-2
CASSLEGAKTGELFF
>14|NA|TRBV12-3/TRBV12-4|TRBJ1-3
CASSSTGSGNTIYF
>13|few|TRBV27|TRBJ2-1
CASSPRNYNEQFF
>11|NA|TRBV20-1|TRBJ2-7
CSASPSYEQYF
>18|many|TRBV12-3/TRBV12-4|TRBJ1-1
CASTREEGLGGFNTEAFF
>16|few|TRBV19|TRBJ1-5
CASRLDSGHPNQPQHF
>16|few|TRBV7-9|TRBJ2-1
CASSSLTGSSYNEQFF
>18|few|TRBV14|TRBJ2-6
CASSQAASSPAGANVLTF
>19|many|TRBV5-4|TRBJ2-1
CASSFGGGKAGGPYNEQFF
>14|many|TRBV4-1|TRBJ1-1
CASSQKQGGTEAFF
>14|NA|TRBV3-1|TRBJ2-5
CASSQVGLVGSQYF
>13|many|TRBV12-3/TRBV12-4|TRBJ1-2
CASSLQVYYGYTF
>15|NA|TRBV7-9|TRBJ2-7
CASRPQGGGAYEQYF
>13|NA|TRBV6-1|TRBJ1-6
CASMVRGDSPLHF
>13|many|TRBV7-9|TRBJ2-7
CASSFTAPYEQYF
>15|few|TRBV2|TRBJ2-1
CASSKNSGGDNEQFF
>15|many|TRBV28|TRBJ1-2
CASSPPNREGYGYTF
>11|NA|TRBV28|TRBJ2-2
CASLGTGELFF
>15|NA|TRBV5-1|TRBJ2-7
CASSFSAQPDYEQYF
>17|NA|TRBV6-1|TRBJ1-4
CASSEWAMRALEEKLFF
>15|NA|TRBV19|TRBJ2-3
CASRLTGISTDTQYF
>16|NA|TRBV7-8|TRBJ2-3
CASSPPGSRHRDTQYF
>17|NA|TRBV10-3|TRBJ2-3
CAISGPSGRASTDTQYF
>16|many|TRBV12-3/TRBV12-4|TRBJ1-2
CASSFTLGTGGSGYTF
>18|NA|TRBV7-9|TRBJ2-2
CASGHPGGDRPNTGELFF
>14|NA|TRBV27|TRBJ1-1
CASSWGGGNTEAFF
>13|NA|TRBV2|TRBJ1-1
CASRVFQATEAFF
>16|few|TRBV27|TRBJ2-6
CASAGQGVSGANVLTF
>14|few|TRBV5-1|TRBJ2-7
CASSSLDRVDEQYF
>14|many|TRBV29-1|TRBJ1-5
CSVRDRNSNQPQHF
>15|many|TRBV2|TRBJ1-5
CASSSTGNSNQPQHF
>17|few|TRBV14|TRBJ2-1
CASSQDRPGAFYNEQFF
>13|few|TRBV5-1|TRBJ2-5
CASSFLSEETQYF
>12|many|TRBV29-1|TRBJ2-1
CSVGAAYNEQFF
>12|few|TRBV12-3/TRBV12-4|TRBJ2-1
CASSGPRNEQFF
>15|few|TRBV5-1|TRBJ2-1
CASSPWASGSVEQFF
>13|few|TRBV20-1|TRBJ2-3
CSAMWGGTDTQYF
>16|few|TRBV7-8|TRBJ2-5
CASSLGQGGTQETQYF
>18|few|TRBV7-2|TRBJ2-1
CASSLASLEGSSYNEQFF
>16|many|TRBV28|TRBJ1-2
CASRQGYLTTTDGYTF
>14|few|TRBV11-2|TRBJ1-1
CASTPGQGDTEAFF
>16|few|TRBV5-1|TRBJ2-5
CASSRGTSGNQETQYF
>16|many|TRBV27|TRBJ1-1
CASSLFIPALNTEAFF
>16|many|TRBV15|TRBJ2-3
CATSRDGGLGTDTQYF
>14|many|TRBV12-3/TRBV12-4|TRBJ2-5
CASSLPGTQETQYF